These 7 T cell receptor beta chains originate from one sample sequenced in a study of CD8 T cell repertoires and HIV-1 epitope variants. Their recognized antigens are unknown. This table comes from immunoSEQ multiplex PCR, and its TCRdb copy is limited to in-frame clones, with some not included. Among 6,000 to 8,000 clones listed, over 55% were seen once. The sequencing sample was made of cultured CD8+ T cells derived from PBMCs. These receptor sequences come from a male donor with HIV.

The rearrangement uses TRBV29-1 and TRBJ2-1; possibly TRBD1 for D (6 bases). CDR1 is SQVTM and CDR2 is ANQGSEA in the germline V gene. The CDR3 is 14 residues long. V lost 7 bases to trimming and J lost 2 bases, with 15 bases between them. The CDR3 sequence: CSDLTGIPYNEQFF. CDR3 DNA sequence: TGCAGCGACCTTACAGGGATCCCCTACAATGAGCAGTTCTTC.

In DNA, the CDR3 is TGTGCCAGCAGTTTAATAGCGGGAACAACCTACGAGCAGTACTTC. Translated: CASSLIAGTTYEQYF. This chain connects TRBV27 to TRBJ2-7; 8 bases agree with TRBD2. CDR1 and CDR2 from the germline V gene are MNHEY and SMNVEV (reference sequence). V was clipped by 2 bases and J by 2 bases; unmatched bases: 5. The CDR3 is 15 residues long.

V is TRBV29-1 and J is TRBJ2-5; D might be TRBD1 (5 bases). CDR1 is SQVTM and CDR2 is ANQGSEA in the germline V gene. The ends were cut back, 2 bases at V and 2 bases at J, with 9 bases in the middle. This CDR3 has 13 amino acids. The CDR3 loop is CSVENRQQETQYF. CDR3 nucleotides: TGCAGCGTTGAAAATCGACAGCAAGAGACCCAGTACTTC.

The CDR3 region is CASSIGTGGDSYNEQFF. The DNA of the CDR3 is TGTGCCAGTAGTATAGGGACAGGGGGCGACTCCTACAATGAGCAGTTCTTC. The V call is TRBV19, the J call TRBJ2-1; 11 positions agree with TRBD1. V shed 1 base and J 0 bases; nucleotides not matched to a gene: 2. This CDR3 has 17 residues. The V gene's germline CDR1 is LNHDA and CDR2 SQIVND (reference sequence).

V usage is TRBV6-1 and J usage is TRBJ2-1; D unclear. Per the germline V gene, CDR1 is MNHNS and CDR2 is SASEGT. The CDR3 consists of 12 residues. The V end lost 10 bases, the J end lost 2 bases, and 9 bases lay between the germline ends. The CDR3 loop reads CATLQPYNEQFF. The CDR3 DNA reads as TGTGCCACCCTGCAACCCTACAATGAGCAGTTCTTC.

This sequence joins TRBV28 and TRBJ1-1; D unresolved. The germline V and J ends were trimmed by 5 bases and 5 bases, with 18 bases remaining between them. The CDR3 consists of 15 residues. CDR1 and CDR2 from the germline V gene are MDHEN and SYDVKM. The CDR3, as DNA: TGTGCCAGCAGTCCTCAATGGCGTGGAGGGACTGAAGCTTTCTTT. It yields the protein CASSPQWRGGTEAFF.

The rearrangement uses TRBV19 and TRBJ2-1; possibly TRBD2 for D (6 bases). The CDR3 extends over 16 amino acids. Trimming cost V 4 bases and J 4 bases, with 17 bases left between them. Germline lookup yields CDR1 LNHDA and CDR2 SQIVND (reference sequence). CDR3 sequence (DNA): TGTGCCAGTAGTACCCTTCGGGACTTCCCGTACAATGAGCAGTTCTTC. It is translated as CASSTLRDFPYNEQFF.